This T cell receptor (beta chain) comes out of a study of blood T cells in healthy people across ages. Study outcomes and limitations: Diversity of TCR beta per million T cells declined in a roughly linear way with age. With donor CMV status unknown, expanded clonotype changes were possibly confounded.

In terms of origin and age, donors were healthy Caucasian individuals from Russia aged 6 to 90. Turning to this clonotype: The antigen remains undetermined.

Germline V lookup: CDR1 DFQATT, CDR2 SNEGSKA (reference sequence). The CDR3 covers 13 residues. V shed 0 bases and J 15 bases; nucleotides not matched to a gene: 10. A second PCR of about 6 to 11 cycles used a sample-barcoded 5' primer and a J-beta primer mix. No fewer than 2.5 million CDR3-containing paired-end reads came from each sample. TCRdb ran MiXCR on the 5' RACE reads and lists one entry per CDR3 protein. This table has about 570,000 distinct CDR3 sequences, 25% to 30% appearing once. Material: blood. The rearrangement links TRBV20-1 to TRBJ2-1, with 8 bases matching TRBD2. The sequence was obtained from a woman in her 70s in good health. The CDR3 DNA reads TGCAGTGCTAGAGATGGGGTAGCGGGGCACCGGTTCTTC. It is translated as CSARDGVAGHRFF.